The clone carrying this TCR beta chain appeared a few times. The antigen is unknown. This record belongs to a study of T cells in Graves' hyperthyroidism and ophthalmopathy. The germline V gene encodes CDR1 DFQATT and CDR2 SNEGSKA (reference sequence). The CDR3 runs 13 residues. Trimming pared 5 bases from V and 0 bases from J, leaving 8 bases between. Researchers amplified the TCR beta CDR3 regions from RNA transcripts. HTBI primers were employed in a first-round RT-PCR of the TCR CDR3. TCRdb processed the multiplex PCR reads anew with MiXCR; each CDR3 protein has one entry. This sample carries almost 500,000 distinct CDR3 sequences, 20% to 25% of them seen once, and the ten largest clones take 45% to 50%. The study, taken as a whole, reports: In validation, the model predicted ophthalmopathy. These predictions came a median roughly six months before onset.

Diagnoses were established using clinical symptoms, serum thyroxine and TRAb, thyroid ultrasound and orbital computed tomography. The receptor's source is a woman aged 70 to 79 with Graves' ophthalmopathy. The sample comprised blood. The chain couples TRBV20-1 to TRBJ2-1; D is unresolved. The CDR3 nucleotides are TGCAGTGCTTCAATCCGCTCCTACAATGAGCAGTTCTTC. The encoded protein is CSASIRSYNEQFF.